This T cell receptor beta chain was observed in a study of post-analysis software for immune sequencing data. Study findings and constraints: For normalized Chao1 diversity, multiple sclerosis patients scored significantly lower than controls did. F measure showed strong co-clustering of same-batch samples. Patients used several TRBV segments, including TRBV5-6, TRBV5-1 and TRBV20-1, more often than controls.

CDR1 and CDR2 from the germline V gene are MGHRA and YSYEKL. The CDR3 is made up of 14 amino acids. Trimming took off 1 base at V and 5 bases at J, with 9 bases between the two ends. On this clonotype itself: Its antigen is not known.

TCR beta cDNA libraries included unique molecular identifiers. One entry per CDR3 protein results from TCRdb running MiXCR on the PCR reads. The table has approximately 660,000 distinct CDR3 sequences, 59% seen once. The V and J genes are TRBV4-1 and TRBJ2-1, with D unclear. The source is a girl aged 2-10 years with multiple sclerosis. The specimen sequenced was blood. CDR3 sequence (DNA): TGCGCCAGCAGCCAAGTGAGAGGTGACAATGAGCAGTTCTTC. It is translated as CASSQVRGDNEQFF.